The present TCR beta chain was sequenced within a study of shared clonotypes between healthy human individuals. Whole-study results and caveats: The study generally estimated greater richness for naive than memory subsets.

Note on this clone: What it recognizes is unknown.

The germline V gene has CDR1 PRHDT and CDR2 FYEKMQ (reference sequence). J was trimmed by 10 bases and V by 2 bases; bases with no gene match: 12. The CDR3 runs to 16 residues. CD45RO negativity and positive selection for CCR7 defined naive CD8 cells, a population that excluded terminally differentiated effector memory CD45RA+ cells. TCRdb's table, derived via immunoSEQ multiplex PCR, lists solely in-frame clones and lacks some. The sample records roughly 2,000,000 clones, around 96% being singletons. Input material: naive CD8+ T cells sorted from blood. The chain employs TRBV13 and TRBJ2-1; 9 bases map to TRBD2. The sequence came from a man aged 18 to 30 in good health. CDR3 nucleotides: TGTGCCAGCAGCTTAATGCTAGCGGGGTTTCGCGTGGAGCAGTTCTTC. This sequence encodes CASSLMLAGFRVEQFF. Drawing the rest from reference TRBV13 and TRBJ2-1, the complete variable domain is AAGVIQSPRHLIKEKRETATLKCYPIPRHDTVYWYQQGPGQDPQFLISFYEKMQSDKGSIPDRFSAQQFSDYHSELNMSSLELGDSALYFCASSLMLAGFRVEQFFGPGTRLTVL.